These T cell receptor beta chains were read from a single sample in a study of blood T cell repertoires in COVID-19. The table came from immunoSEQ multiplex PCR; TCRdb's copy has only in-frame clones and leaves some out. Of approximately 20,000 clones listed, under 95% were seen once; the top ten hold 15% to 20%. The sequencing sample was made of peripheral blood. The receptors were sampled from a human donor in a cohort sampled during active COVID-19. Both conserved end residues are part of each CDR3. D genes are given only for firm matches. The listing skips clone size in some rows; elsewhere it reads once, few, many or a size class.

CASSLETHRDQPQHF	TGTGCCAGCAGCTTAGAAACCCACAGGGACCAGCCCCAGCATTTT	once	.	TRBV7-2	TRBJ1-5
CASSLARTGYYEQYF	TGTGCCAGCAGCTTGGCCCGGACGGGATACTACGAGCAGTACTTC	few	.	TRBV7-9	TRBJ2-7
CASSSTGAGGSQQYF	TGTGCCAGCAGCTCCACCGGGGCGGGAGGGTCCCAGCAGTACTTC	.	TRBD2	TRBV11-2	TRBJ2-7
CASSLPLAGRYEQYF	TGTGCCAGCAGTTTACCCCTAGCGGGCCGCTACGAGCAGTACTTC	once	TRBD2	TRBV28	TRBJ2-7
CASSQRGGHTGELFF	TGTGCCAGCAGCCAACGGGGGGGCCACACCGGGGAGCTGTTTTTT	.	TRBD2	TRBV7-8	TRBJ2-2
CASSPRRGPSGAETQYF	TGTGCCAGCAGCCCCCGACGGGGACCTAGCGGGGCAGAGACCCAGTACTTC	.	TRBD2	TRBV7-2	TRBJ2-5
CASRAGGSGANVLTF	TGTGCCAGCAGGGCAGGGGGCTCTGGGGCCAACGTCCTGACTTTC	.	TRBD1	TRBV27	TRBJ2-6
CATSLYGGMGPRGDTQYF	TGTGCCACCAGCCTTTATGGGGGGATGGGACCCCGTGGGGATACGCAGTATTTT	once	.	TRBV15	TRBJ2-3
CASSTKDRAGANVLTF	TGTGCCAGCAGCACCAAGGACAGGGCTGGGGCCAACGTCCTGACTTTC	.	.	TRBV21-1	TRBJ2-6
CASSQGIQGHEQFF	TGCGCCAGCAGCCAAGGGATACAGGGCCATGAGCAGTTCTTC	.	.	TRBV4-1	TRBJ2-1
CASSQDGSAGAWVKNIQYF	TGTGCCAGCAGCCAAGATGGTTCAGCGGGAGCGTGGGTCAAAAACATTCAGTACTTC	.	TRBD2	TRBV4-2	TRBJ2-4
CASSLQRTGYNSPLHF	TGTGCCAGCAGCCTCCAAAGGACAGGTTATAATTCACCCCTCCACTTT	.	TRBD1	TRBV3-1/TRBV3-2	TRBJ1-6
CASSSTIGQLNTGELFF	TGTGCCAGCAGCTCAACAATCGGACAGTTGAACACCGGGGAGCTGTTTTTT	.	.	TRBV13	TRBJ2-2
CASSSRGNTGELFF	TGTGCCAGCAGCTCCCGGGGGAACACCGGGGAGCTGTTTTTT	.	.	TRBV7-9	TRBJ2-2
CASSPVTGSRQETQYF	TGCGCCAGCAGCCCTGTGACAGGGTCCCGCCAAGAGACCCAGTACTTC	.	TRBD1	TRBV5-1	TRBJ2-5
CASSEPPEQGIGTEAFF	TGTGCCAGCAGCGAGCCCCCCGAACAGGGTATCGGCACTGAAGCTTTCTTT	.	.	TRBV21-1	TRBJ1-1
CASRTGTSGYEQYF	TGCGCCAGCAGAACCGGGACTAGCGGCTACGAGCAGTACTTC	.	TRBD2	TRBV5-1	TRBJ2-7
CASSLGSGLAKSYEQYF	TGCGCCAGCAGCTTGGGGTCAGGTCTAGCGAAATCCTACGAGCAGTACTTC	.	.	TRBV5-1	TRBJ2-7
CASSPQGGTEAFF	TGTGCCAGCTCACCACAAGGGGGCACTGAAGCTTTCTTT	.	.	TRBV18	TRBJ1-1
CASSLGRGSGTEAFF	TGCGCCAGCAGCCTCGGTCGGGGTAGTGGCACTGAAGCTTTCTTT	.	.	TRBV4-3	TRBJ1-1
CASSSDSFFNYGYTF	TGTGCCAGCAGCTCGGACAGCTTTTTCAACTATGGCTACACCTTC	.	.	TRBV11-1	TRBJ1-2